The 29 T cell receptor beta chains given below trace back to one sample, sequenced in a study of blood T cell repertoires in COVID-19. Sequenced by immunoSEQ multiplex PCR; TCRdb stores in-frame clones only, minus some. The data contain around 56,000 clones, around 79% of them singletons. The sample comprised peripheral blood. These receptors were collected from a woman in her 70s with acute or convalescent COVID-19.

The rearrangement links TRBV29-1 to TRBJ1-1; possibly TRBD1 for D (6 bases). The CDR3 consists of 17 residues. The V and J ends lost 0 bases and 6 bases respectively, with 23 bases between them. Germline assignment: CDR1 SQVTM and CDR2 ANQGSEA. The CDR3 region has the DNA TGCAGCGTTGAAGATATAGGGACATGGGACAAAGCGGCTGAAGCTTTCTTT. The encoded protein is CSVEDIGTWDKAAEAFF.

The genes are TRBV23-1 and TRBJ1-6, with TRBD1 as a possible D gene (5 bases). TRBV23-1 is assigned to the ORF class and has an uncertain function. The CDR3 has 18 residues. The V end lost 4 bases, the J end lost 5 bases, and 21 bases lay between the germline ends. The DNA of the CDR3 is TGCGCCAGCAGTCTATACATTGGACATCGAGAGGATAATTCACCCCTCCACTTT. Encoded protein: CASSLYIGHREDNSPLHF.

This clone was counted a few times. This chain links TRBV12-5 with TRBJ2-4; 7 bases align to TRBD1. V gave up 0 bases and J gave up 2 bases; unmatched junction bases: 13. CDR1 and CDR2 (germline): LGHNT, FRNRAP. The CDR3 loop spans 19 amino acids. CDR3 sequence: CASGLVQGQSTGPKNIQYF. The DNA of the CDR3 is TGTGCTAGTGGTTTGGTACAGGGGCAGAGTACGGGACCCAAAAACATTCAGTACTTC.

The V and J genes are TRBV21-1 and TRBJ2-4; the table's D call, TRBD1, has no DNA check behind it. TRBV21-1 counts as a pseudogene. The CDR3 contains 16 residues. CDR3 in amino acids: CASSKGDRASKNIQYF. The CDR3 DNA sequence: TGTGCCAGCAGCAAAGGGGACAGGGCGTCCAAAAACATTCAGTACTTC.

This clone was counted between two and nine times. J is TRBJ2-2 and V is TRBV11-2; D uncertain. V was pared by 5 bases and J by 4 bases, with 14 bases between. The V gene's germline CDR1 is SGHAT and CDR2 FQNNGV. The CDR3 contains 15 residues. The DNA of the CDR3 is TGTGCCAGCAGCGGAATGGGCAAGCTCACCGGGGAGCTGTTTTTT. The encoded protein is CASSGMGKLTGELFF.

CDR3 nucleotides: TGTGCCAGCAGCCTAAAGGTGGGTGGGGCGACTGAAGCTTTCTTT. Translating it yields CASSLKVGGATEAFF. This sequence joins TRBV3-1 (or the pseudogene TRBV3-2) and TRBJ1-1; D perhaps matches TRBD1 (5 bases). The length of the CDR3 is 15 residues. V lost 4 bases to trimming and J lost 5 bases, with 17 bases between them. Germline-derived CDR1 and CDR2 are LGHDT and YNNKEL (reference sequence).

This sequence joins TRBV13 and TRBJ2-2; TRBD1 aligns across 7 bases. The CDR3 consists of 14 residues. Looked up from germline, CDR1 is PRHDT and CDR2 is FYEKMQ (reference sequence). After removal of 5 bases from V and 5 bases from J, the junction contained 5 bases not matched to a gene. The CDR3 DNA follows: TGTGCCAGCAGCCGCCAACAGGGGACCGGGGAGCTGTTTTTT. Translated, it gives CASSRQQGTGELFF.

The genes are TRBV5-1 and TRBJ1-2; maybe TRBD1 (6 bases). This CDR3 has 13 amino acids. The germline V and J ends were trimmed by 1 base and 5 bases, with 9 bases remaining between them. Germline V CDR1 and CDR2: SGHRS, YFSETQ. The CDR3 nucleotides are TGCGCCAGCAGCTTGACAGGGCTTTATGGCTACACCTTC. Translation gives CASSLTGLYGYTF.

By its share, this clone is medium-sized. The rearrangement uses TRBV19 and TRBJ1-2; D unclear. CDR3 length: 14 residues. CDR1 is LNHDA, CDR2 SQIVND, per germline (reference sequence). V was trimmed by 3 bases and J by 4 bases, leaving 12 bases between them. In DNA, the CDR3 is TGTGCCAGTAGTATGAGGACCCTAGCCTATGGCTACACCTTC. Amino acid sequence: CASSMRTLAYGYTF. Looking up the rest from reference TRBV19 and TRBJ1-2 gives the full variable domain: DGGITQSPKYLFRKEGQNVTLSCEQNLNHDAMYWYRQDPGQGLRLIYYSQIVNDFQKGDIAEGYSVSREKKESFPLTVTSAQKNPTAFYLCASSMRTLAYGYTFGSGTRLTVV.

CDR3 DNA sequence: TGTGCCAGCAGCTTAACGGGAAGAGGCACAGATACGCAGTATTTT. It specifies CASSLTGRGTDTQYF. This chain joins TRBV5-5 and TRBJ2-3; D may be TRBD2 (5 bases). This CDR3 has 15 amino acids. In germline, CDR1 is SGHKS, CDR2 YYEKEE (reference sequence). Trimming shortened V by 2 bases and J by 1 base, and 11 bases separated the two germline ends.

This clone was found many times. The chain uses TRBV7-9 and TRBJ1-2; a weak D match, TRBD1 (5 bases). Germline V gene data show CDR1 as SEHNR and CDR2 as FQNEAQ (reference sequence). The CDR3 is made up of 12 amino acids. V dropped 2 bases and J dropped 8 bases, with 9 bases sitting between them. Here the CDR3 DNA reads TGTGCCAGCAGCTTACAGGGTCTGGGCTACACCTTC. This codes for CASSLQGLGYTF.

The chain joins TRBV10-3 to TRBJ2-7; D is unclear. CDR3 length: 15 residues. Deletions cut 0 bases from V and 4 bases from J, with 13 bases between. Germline V gene sequence: CDR1 ENHRY, CDR2 SYGVKD. The chain's CDR3 is CAISESAARRYEQYF. Written as DNA, the CDR3 is TGTGCCATCAGTGAGTCGGCGGCGAGGCGTTACGAGCAGTACTTC.

This clone was recorded only once. The CDR3 protein is CASSVGPLNEQYF. DNA for the CDR3: TGTGCCAGCAGTGTCGGTCCCCTTAACGAGCAGTACTTC. This chain connects TRBV9 to TRBJ2-7; D unresolved. The CDR3 covers 13 residues. The germline gives CDR1 SGDLS, CDR2 YYNGEE. V was cut by 5 bases and J by 5 bases, with 14 bases left in between.

This clone was detected once. The chain has TRBV5-1 and TRBJ1-1; the match to TRBD1 covers 7 bases. The CDR3 contains 14 residues. Looked up from germline, CDR1 is SGHRS and CDR2 is YFSETQ. Unmatched junction bases numbered 4, after V lost 3 bases and J lost 2 bases. The CDR3 DNA reads as TGCGCCAGCAGCTCCAGACAGGGTAACACTGAAGCTTTCTTT. It is translated as CASSSRQGNTEAFF. Full variable domain (outside the CDR3, taken from reference TRBV5-1 and TRBJ1-1): KAGVTQTPRYLIKTRGQQVTLSCSPISGHRSVSWYQQTPGQGLQFLFEYFSETQRNKGNFPGRFSGRQFSNSRSEMNVSTLELGDSALYLCASSSRQGNTEAFFGQGTRLTVV.

This clone was detected only a few times. The V and J genes are TRBV19 and TRBJ1-5; TRBD1 aligns across 8 bases. V was clipped by 5 bases and J by 6 bases; unmatched bases: 9. CDR3 length equals 15 residues. CDR1 is LNHDA, CDR2 SQIVND, per germline (reference sequence). The CDR3 reads CASSLVGQGTQPQHF. The CDR3 nucleotides read TGTGCCAGTAGTCTCGTAGGACAGGGAACTCAGCCCCAGCATTTT.

This chain links TRBV9 with TRBJ1-3; D may be TRBD1 (5 bases). The CDR3 is 18 residues long. The V gene lost 2 bases and the J gene lost 0 bases, with 18 bases spanning the gap. The germline gives CDR1 SGDLS, CDR2 YYNGEE. This CDR3 is CASSVWGGRGSSGNTIYF. The CDR3 coding sequence is TGTGCCAGCAGCGTTTGGGGAGGACGGGGGAGCTCTGGAAACACCATATATTTT. The variable domain in full, with the rest retrieved from reference TRBV9 and TRBJ1-3, is DSGVTQTPKHLITATGQRVTLRCSPRSGDLSVYWYQQSLDQGLQFLIQYYNGEERAKGNILERFSAQQFPDLHSELNLSSLELGDSALYFCASSVWGGRGSSGNTIYFGEGSWLTVV.

The V gene is TRBV30, the J gene TRBJ1-1; TRBD1 agrees at 12 bases. Germline V gene lookup returns CDR1 GTSNPN and CDR2 SVGIG (reference sequence). Unmatched junction bases numbered 3, after V lost 3 bases and J lost 7 bases. The CDR3 totals 13 residues. CDR3 DNA: TGTGCCTGGAGGGGACAGGGGGCGATTGAAGCTTTCTTT. It specifies CAWRGQGAIEAFF.

The chain joins TRBV28 to TRBJ2-5, with TRBD2 matching over 13 bases. Germline trimming cut 5 bases from V and 5 bases from J; bases unmatched to any gene: 8. Germline V CDR1 and CDR2: MDHEN, SYDVKM. This CDR3 has 16 amino acids. The CDR3 DNA reads as TGTGCCAGCAGTCCACGACTAGCGGGGGGCCGGGAGACCCAGTACTTC. Amino acid sequence: CASSPRLAGGRETQYF.

The V call is TRBV29-1, the J call TRBJ1-1; possibly TRBD1 for D (6 bases). CDR1 and CDR2 from the germline V gene are SQVTM and ANQGSEA. Trimming stripped 4 bases from V and 8 bases from J, with 26 bases between. There are 16 residues in the CDR3. The CDR3 sequence: CSVVGASGLSRGEAFF. CDR3 nucleotide sequence: TGCAGCGTTGTGGGCGCTTCCGGGCTATCAAGGGGGGAAGCTTTCTTT.

The chain employs TRBV30 and TRBJ1-2; 8 bases align to TRBD1. This CDR3 comprises 13 residues. Germline loops: CDR1 GTSNPN, CDR2 SVGIG (reference sequence). J lost 1 base, V lost 8 bases, and 6 bases had no gene match. Here the CDR3 DNA reads TGTGCCAGGTCGACAGGGGTTAACTATGGCTACACCTTC. This codes for CARSTGVNYGYTF.

V is TRBV27 and J is TRBJ1-1; D call uncertain. The CDR3 runs to 12 residues. V lost 1 base and J 10 bases, leaving 10 bases between the germline ends. Germline V gene data show CDR1 as MNHEY and CDR2 as SMNVEV (reference sequence). CDR3 amino acids: CASSLWGGLAFF. As DNA, the CDR3 is TGTGCCAGCAGTTTATGGGGAGGTCTAGCTTTCTTT.

This clone was detected only once. The genes are TRBV6-2 or TRBV6-3 and TRBJ1-4; D not certain. Germline CDR1 reads MNHEY; CDR2 reads SVGEGT. The CDR3 runs 16 residues. V shed 4 bases and J shed 3 bases, with 15 bases lying between them. The CDR3: CASSFTNIPPNEKLFF. DNA of the CDR3: TGTGCCAGCAGTTTTACAAACATACCACCTAATGAAAAACTGTTTTTT.

The CDR3 here is CASRPPGVRTGELFF. For the CDR3, the DNA is TGTGCCAGCAGGCCCCCCGGGGTACGCACCGGGGAGCTGTTTTTT. The chain recombines TRBV5-8 with TRBJ2-2, with a possible D match to TRBD2 (5 bases). CDR1 is SGHTS, CDR2 YDEGEE, per germline. Trimming shortened V by 5 bases and J by 4 bases, and 15 bases separated the two germline ends. CDR3 length equals 15 residues.

V is TRBV3-1 (or the pseudogene TRBV3-2) and J is TRBJ1-6; 7 bases agree with TRBD1. The V gene end was trimmed by 4 bases and the J gene end by 7 bases; junction bases not matched to a gene: 7. Germline CDR1 reads LGHDT; CDR2 reads YNNKEL (reference sequence). The CDR3 runs to 15 residues. The DNA of the CDR3 is TGTGCCAGCAGCCCCCGACAGGGAAGAAATTCACCCCTCCACTTT. Translating gives CASSPRQGRNSPLHF.

This clone was seen a handful of times. The gene calls are TRBV29-1 and TRBJ2-5, with 7 bases lining up with TRBD1. CDR1 and CDR2 from the germline V gene are SQVTM and ANQGSEA. With 5 bases clipped from V and 1 base from J, the junction kept 7 bases outside the gene matches. The CDR3 spans 14 residues. As DNA, the CDR3 is TGCAGCGTTACACCAGGGGGAAGCCAAGAGACCCAGTACTTC. Its protein is CSVTPGGSQETQYF.

The chain is built from TRBV19 and TRBJ2-5, with D possibly being TRBD1 (6 bases). CDR3 length equals 15 residues. Germline V gene data show CDR1 as LNHDA and CDR2 as SQIVND (reference sequence). With 1 base removed from V and 4 bases from J, the gap between germline ends came to 13 bases. The chain's CDR3 is CASSIGTAPGETQYF. CDR3 coding DNA: TGTGCCAGTAGTATAGGGACAGCTCCTGGAGAGACCCAGTACTTC.

V usage is TRBV10-1 and J usage is TRBJ2-2; TRBD2 aligns across 7 bases. Unmatched junction bases numbered 4, after V lost 4 bases and J lost 2 bases. This CDR3 has 15 amino acids. Germline V gene lookup returns CDR1 WNHNN and CDR2 SYGVQD (reference sequence). The CDR3: CASSGRLANTGELFF. CDR3 DNA sequence: TGCGCCAGCAGTGGTAGACTAGCTAACACCGGGGAGCTGTTTTTT.

The chain couples TRBV3-1 (or the pseudogene TRBV3-2) to TRBJ1-2; D unresolved. The V end was cut by 1 base, the J end by 8 bases, with 5 bases between. CDR1 LGHDT and CDR2 YNNKEL come from the germline V gene (reference sequence). The CDR3 has 11 residues. The CDR3 protein is CASSQGQGYTF. DNA of the CDR3: TGTGCCAGCAGCCAAGGTCAAGGCTACACCTTC.

This rearrangement joins TRBV19 to TRBJ1-6; D is perhaps TRBD1 (6 bases). Per the germline V gene, CDR1 is LNHDA and CDR2 is SQIVND (reference sequence). Trimming removed 7 bases from V and 3 bases from J, with 10 bases in between. This CDR3 is 14 amino acids long. The CDR3 protein is CASKEQGYNSPLHF. The CDR3 nucleotides are TGTGCCAGTAAGGAACAGGGCTATAATTCACCCCTCCACTTT.